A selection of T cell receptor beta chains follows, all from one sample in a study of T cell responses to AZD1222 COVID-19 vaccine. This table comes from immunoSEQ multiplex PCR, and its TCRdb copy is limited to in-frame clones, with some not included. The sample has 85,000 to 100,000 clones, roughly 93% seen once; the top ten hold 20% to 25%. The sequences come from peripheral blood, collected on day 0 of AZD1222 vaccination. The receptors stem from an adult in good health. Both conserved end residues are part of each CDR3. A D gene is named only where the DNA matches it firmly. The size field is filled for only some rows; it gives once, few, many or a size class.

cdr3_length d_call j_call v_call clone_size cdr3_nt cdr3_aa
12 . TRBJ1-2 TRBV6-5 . TGTGCCAGCACTGTGGCAGACTATGGCTACACCTTC CASTVADYGYTF
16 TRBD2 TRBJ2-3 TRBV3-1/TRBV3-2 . TGTGCCAGCAGCCCTCGACTAGCGGGGGGCACAGATACGCAGTATTTT CASSPRLAGGTDTQYF
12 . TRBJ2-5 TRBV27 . TGTGCCAGCAGTCCACTTTCGGAGACCCAGTACTTC CASSPLSETQYF
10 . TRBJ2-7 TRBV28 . TGTGCCAGCAGGGATTACGAGCAGTACTTC CASRDYEQYF
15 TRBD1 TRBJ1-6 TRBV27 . TGTGCCAGCAGCCCCGGACAGGGCTATAATTCACCCCTCCACTTT CASSPGQGYNSPLHF
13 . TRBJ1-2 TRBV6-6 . TGTGCCAGCACTGTCGGGGGGGCAGGTGGCTACACCTTC CASTVGGAGGYTF
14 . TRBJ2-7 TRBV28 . TGTGCCAGCAGTGCCCCGGTTGTCTCCTACGAGCAGTACTTC CASSAPVVSYEQYF
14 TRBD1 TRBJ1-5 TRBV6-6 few TGTGCCAGCAGAGAGACAGGGGTCCATCAGCCCCAGCATTTT CASRETGVHQPQHF
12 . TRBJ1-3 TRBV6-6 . TGTGCCAGCGACGGCCCCGGAAACACCATATATTTT CASDGPGNTIYF
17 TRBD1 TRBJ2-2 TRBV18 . TGTGCCAGCTCATTGGGACAGGGTTCATCGGGAACCGGGGAGCTGTTTTTT CASSLGQGSSGTGELFF
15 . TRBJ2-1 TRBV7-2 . TGTGCCAGCAGCTCACCGACGAGCTCCTACAATGAGCAGTTCTTC CASSSPTSSYNEQFF
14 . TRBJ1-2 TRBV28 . TGTGCCAGCGGTCTCCCTCCCCCTAACTATGGCTACACCTTC CASGLPPPNYGYTF
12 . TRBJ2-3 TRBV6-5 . TGTGCCAGCAGTTACCCCCCAGATACGCAGTATTTT CASSYPPDTQYF
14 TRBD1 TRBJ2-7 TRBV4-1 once TGCGCCAGCAGCCAAGGACAGGGGGCCTACGAGCAGTACTTC CASSQGQGAYEQYF
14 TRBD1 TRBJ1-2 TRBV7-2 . TGTGCCAGCAGCTCCTACGGACAGGGGGCTGGCTACACCTTC CASSSYGQGAGYTF
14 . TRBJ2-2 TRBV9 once TGTGCCAGCAGCGTGGGCACGAACACCGGGGAGCTGTTTTTT CASSVGTNTGELFF
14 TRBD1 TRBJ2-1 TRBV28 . TGTGCCAGCAGTTTTCAGGGGGCTAGAGATGAGCAGTTCTTC CASSFQGARDEQFF
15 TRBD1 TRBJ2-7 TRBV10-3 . TGTGCCATCAGTGAGGGGACAGACCGCTCCTACGAGCAGTACTTC CAISEGTDRSYEQYF
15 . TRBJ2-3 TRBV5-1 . TGCGCCAGCAGCTTCCAAAGGACTGCACCTCATAGGCAGTATTTT CASSFQRTAPHRQYF
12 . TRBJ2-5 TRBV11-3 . TGTGCCAGCAGCTCCGGTGGTGGGACCCAGTACTTC CASSSGGGTQYF
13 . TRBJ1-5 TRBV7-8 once TGTGCCAGCAGCTTGAGCCTCAATCAGCCCCAGCATTTT CASSLSLNQPQHF
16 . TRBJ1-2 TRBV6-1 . TGTGCCAGCAGTGAAGGACGGCCTTTTGAACTATCTGGCTACACCTTC CASSEGRPFELSGYTF
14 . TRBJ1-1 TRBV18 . TGTGCCAGCTCACCACCCTCGACGGTTACTGAAGCTTTCTTT CASSPPSTVTEAFF
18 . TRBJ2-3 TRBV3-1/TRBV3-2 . TGTGCCAGCAGCCCCCTCCCGGGGACCGGAATCAGCACAGATACGCAGTATTTT CASSPLPGTGISTDTQYF
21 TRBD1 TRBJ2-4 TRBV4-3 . TGCGCCAGCAGCCAAGATCTAGGGACAGGAATAGTCCTCCAAGCCAAAAACATTCAGTACTTC CASSQDLGTGIVLQAKNIQYF
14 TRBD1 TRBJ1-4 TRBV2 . TGTGCCAGCAACCTGGGACAGCAAAATGAAAAACTGTTTTTT CASNLGQQNEKLFF
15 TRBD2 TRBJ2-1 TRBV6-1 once TGTGCCAGCAGTGAGGTCTGGGGGGGGAACAATGAGCAGTTCTTC CASSEVWGGNNEQFF
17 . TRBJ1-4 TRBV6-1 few TGTGCCAGCAGTGAATGGGTAGGGGGGCCGGGGGTCAAAAAACTGTTTTTT CASSEWVGGPGVKKLFF
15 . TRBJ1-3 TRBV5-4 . TGTGCCAGCAGCGCCAATGGGGTCTCTGGAAACACCATATATTTT CASSANGVSGNTIYF
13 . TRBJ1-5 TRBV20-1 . TGCAGTGCTAGTGAACAGGACAATCAGCCCCAGCATTTT CSASEQDNQPQHF
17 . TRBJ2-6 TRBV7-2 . TGTGCCAGCAGCTTAGTAGGGTTAAGCTCTGGGGCCAACGTCCTGACTTTC CASSLVGLSSGANVLTF
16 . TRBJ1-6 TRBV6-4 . TGTGCCAGCAGTGACCCCCGCAGGGAGGAGGTTTCACCCCTCCACTTT CASSDPRREEVSPLHF
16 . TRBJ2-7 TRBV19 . TGTGCCAGTAGTATTCAAGGCACAGGGCAGCCCTACGAGCAGTACTTC CASSIQGTGQPYEQYF
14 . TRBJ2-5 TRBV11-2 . TGTGCCAGCAGGATCCGGGGCCGACAAGAGACCCAGTACTTC CASRIRGRQETQYF
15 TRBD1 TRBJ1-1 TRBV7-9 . TGTGCCAGCAGCCGGGGACAGACTTCGAACACTGAAGCTTTCTTT CASSRGQTSNTEAFF
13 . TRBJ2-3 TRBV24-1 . TGTGCCACCAGTGATTCCATCACAGATACGCAGTATTTT CATSDSITDTQYF
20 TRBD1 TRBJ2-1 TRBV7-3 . TGTGCCAGCAGCAAAGGACAGGGCCCCGATAAAAGCCTTACAATGAGGTGGCAGTTCTTC CASSKGQGPDKSLTMRWQFF
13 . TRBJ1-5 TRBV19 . TGTGCCAGTACCAGGGACGGGCCGGAGCCCCAGCATTTT CASTRDGPEPQHF
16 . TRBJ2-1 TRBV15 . TGTGCCACCAGCGGGGGGTTTGGACAGGCCCGGAATGAGCAGTTCTTC CATSGGFGQARNEQFF
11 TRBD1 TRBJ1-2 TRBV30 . TGTGCCTGGGGGACAGGCCTAGGCTACACCTTC CAWGTGLGYTF
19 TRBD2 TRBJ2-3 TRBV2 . TGTGCCAGCAGTGAAGAGGGGCTAGCGGGGGGCCCAGGCACAGATACGCAGTATTTT CASSEEGLAGGPGTDTQYF
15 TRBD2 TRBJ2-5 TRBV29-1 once TGCAGCGTTGGTGAGACTAGCGGTTACCAAGAGACCCAGTACTTC CSVGETSGYQETQYF
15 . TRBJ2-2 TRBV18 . TGTGCCAGCACCCGATTTTTTTCGAACACCGGGGAGCTGTTTTTT CASTRFFSNTGELFF
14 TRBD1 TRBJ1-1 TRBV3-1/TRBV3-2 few TGTGCCAGCAGCCTACGACAGGGGTTAACTGAAGCTTTCTTT CASSLRQGLTEAFF
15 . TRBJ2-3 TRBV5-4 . TGTGCCAGCAGCTTGGGCCAGGGGCAGACAGATACGCAGTATTTT CASSLGQGQTDTQYF
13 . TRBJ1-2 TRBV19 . TGTGCCAGTAGTATTAATACAGGGTATGGCTACACCTTC CASSINTGYGYTF
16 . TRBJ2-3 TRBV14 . TGTGCCAGCAGCCAAGACCGGGGGACTCGCACAGATACGCAGTATTTT CASSQDRGTRTDTQYF
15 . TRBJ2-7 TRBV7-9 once TGTGCCAGCAGCCCGACCAGGGGTAGCTCCTACGAGCAGTACTTC CASSPTRGSSYEQYF
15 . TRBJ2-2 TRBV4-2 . TGTGCCAGCAGCCAAGCCAGCGCGACCACCGGGGAGCTGTTTTTT CASSQASATTGELFF
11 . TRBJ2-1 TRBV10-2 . TGCGCCACAATAGCGGTTAATGAGCAGTTCTTC CATIAVNEQFF
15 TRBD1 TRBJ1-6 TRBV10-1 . TGCGCCAGAAACAGGGGGATTGAGGAGAATTCACCCCTCCACTTT CARNRGIEENSPLHF
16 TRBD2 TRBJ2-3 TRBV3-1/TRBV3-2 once TGTGCCAGCAGCCAAGGATCTAGCGGGAGCACAGATACGCAGTATTTT CASSQGSSGSTDTQYF
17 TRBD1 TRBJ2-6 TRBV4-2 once TGTGCCAGCAGCCAAGATTGGACAGGAGCCGGGGCCAACGTCCTGACTTTC CASSQDWTGAGANVLTF
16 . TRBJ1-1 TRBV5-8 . TGTGCCAGCAGCTTGGTGGCCGGGGGGAGAGTTAGGGAAGCTTTCTTT CASSLVAGGRVREAFF
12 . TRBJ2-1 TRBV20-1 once TGCAGTGCTAGTCCTCCGGAGCGTGAGCAGTTCTTC CSASPPEREQFF
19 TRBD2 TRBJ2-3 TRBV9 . TGTGCCAGCAGCGCGACTAGCGGGGGATTTTTTAGGAGCACAGATACGCAGTATTTT CASSATSGGFFRSTDTQYF
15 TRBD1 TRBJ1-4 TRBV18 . TGTGCCAGCTCACCACAGGGGGCAGTTAATGAAAAACTGTTTTTT CASSPQGAVNEKLFF
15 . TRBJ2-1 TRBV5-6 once TGTGCCAGCAGCTTCTTCATGAGCTCCTACAATGAGCAGTTCTTC CASSFFMSSYNEQFF
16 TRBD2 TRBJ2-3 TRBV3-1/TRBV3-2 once TGTGCCAGCAGCCAAGTCAGCGGGGGGGCGTTAGATACGCAGTATTTT CASSQVSGGALDTQYF